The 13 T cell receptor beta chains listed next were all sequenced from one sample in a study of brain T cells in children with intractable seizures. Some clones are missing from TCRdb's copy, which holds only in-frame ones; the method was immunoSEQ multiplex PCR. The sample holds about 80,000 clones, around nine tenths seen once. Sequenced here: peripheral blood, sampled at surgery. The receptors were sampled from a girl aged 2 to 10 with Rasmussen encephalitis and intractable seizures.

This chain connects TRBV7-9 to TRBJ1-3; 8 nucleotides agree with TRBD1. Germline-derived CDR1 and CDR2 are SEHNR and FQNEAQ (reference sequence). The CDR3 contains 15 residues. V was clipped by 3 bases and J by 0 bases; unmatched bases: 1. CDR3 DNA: TGTGCCAGCAGCTTGGACAGGGACTCTGGAAACACCATATATTTT. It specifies CASSLDRDSGNTIYF.

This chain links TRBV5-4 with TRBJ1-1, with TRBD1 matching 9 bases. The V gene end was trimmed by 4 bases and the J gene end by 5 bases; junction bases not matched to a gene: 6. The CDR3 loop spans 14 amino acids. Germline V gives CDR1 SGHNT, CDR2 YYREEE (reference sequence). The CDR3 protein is CASSPGQGRTEAFF. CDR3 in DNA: TGTGCCAGCAGCCCGGGACAGGGTCGGACTGAAGCTTTCTTT. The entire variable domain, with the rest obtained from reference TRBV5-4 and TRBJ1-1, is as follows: ETGVTQSPTHLIKTRGQQVTLRCSSQSGHNTVSWYQQALGQGPQFIFQYYREEENGRGNFPPRFSGLQFPNYSSELNVNALELDDSALYLCASSPGQGRTEAFFGQGTRLTVV.

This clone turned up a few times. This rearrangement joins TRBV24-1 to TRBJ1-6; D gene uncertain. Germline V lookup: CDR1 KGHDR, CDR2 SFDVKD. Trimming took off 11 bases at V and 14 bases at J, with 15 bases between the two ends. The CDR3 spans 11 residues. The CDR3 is CAIHRGLTLHF. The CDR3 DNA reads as TGTGCCATACACAGAGGGCTAACCCTCCACTTT.

In DNA form, the CDR3 reads TGTGCCAGCAGCTTGGGGACGGGTGGGGCCAACGTCCTGACTTTC. Translated: CASSLGTGGANVLTF. The chain links TRBV5-4 to TRBJ2-6; D not resolved. CDR3 length equals 15 residues. Per the germline V gene, CDR1 is SGHNT and CDR2 is YYREEE (reference sequence). Deletions cut 0 bases from V and 3 bases from J, with 7 bases between.

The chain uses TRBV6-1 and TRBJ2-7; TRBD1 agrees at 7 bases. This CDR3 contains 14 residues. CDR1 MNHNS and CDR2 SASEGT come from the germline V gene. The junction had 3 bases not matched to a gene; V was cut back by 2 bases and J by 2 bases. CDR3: CASSESGTAYEQYF. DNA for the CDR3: TGTGCCAGCAGTGAATCCGGGACAGCCTACGAGCAGTACTTC.

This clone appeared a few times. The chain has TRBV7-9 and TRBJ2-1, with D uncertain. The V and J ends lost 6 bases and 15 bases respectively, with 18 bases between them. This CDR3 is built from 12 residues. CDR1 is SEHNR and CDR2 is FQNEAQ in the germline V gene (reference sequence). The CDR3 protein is CASSPGVDEVFF. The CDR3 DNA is TGTGCCAGCAGTCCCGGTGTCGACGAGGTGTTCTTC.

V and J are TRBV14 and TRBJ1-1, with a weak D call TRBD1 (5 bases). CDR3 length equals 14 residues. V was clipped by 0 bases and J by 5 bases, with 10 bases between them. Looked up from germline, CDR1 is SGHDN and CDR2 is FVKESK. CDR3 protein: CASSQEQAGTEAFF. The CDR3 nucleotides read TGTGCCAGCAGCCAAGAGCAGGCAGGGACTGAAGCTTTCTTT.

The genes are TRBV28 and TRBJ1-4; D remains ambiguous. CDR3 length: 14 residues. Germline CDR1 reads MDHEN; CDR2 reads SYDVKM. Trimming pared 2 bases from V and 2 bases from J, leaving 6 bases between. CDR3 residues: CASSLVQTNEKLFF. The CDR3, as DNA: TGTGCCAGCAGTTTAGTCCAGACTAATGAAAAACTGTTTTTT.

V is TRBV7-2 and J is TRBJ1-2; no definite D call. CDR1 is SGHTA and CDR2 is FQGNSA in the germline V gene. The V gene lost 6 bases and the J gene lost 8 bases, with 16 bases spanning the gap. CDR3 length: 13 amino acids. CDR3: CASRSTQVGGYTF. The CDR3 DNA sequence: TGTGCCAGCAGGTCGACCCAGGTCGGGGGCTACACCTTC. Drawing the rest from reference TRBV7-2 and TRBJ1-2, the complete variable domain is GAGVSQSPSNKVTEKGKDVELRCDPISGHTALYWYRQSLGQGLEFLIYFQGNSAPDKSGLPSDRFSAERTGGSVSTLTIQRTQQEDSAVYLCASRSTQVGGYTFGSGTRLTVV.

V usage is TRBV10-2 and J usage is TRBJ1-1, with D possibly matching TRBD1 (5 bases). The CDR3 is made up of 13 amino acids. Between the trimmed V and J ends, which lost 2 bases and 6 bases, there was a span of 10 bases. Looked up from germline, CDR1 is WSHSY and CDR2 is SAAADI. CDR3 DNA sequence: TGCGCCAGCAGTGAGGGGGCTGGGGCTGAAGCTTTCTTT. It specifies CASSEGAGAEAFF.

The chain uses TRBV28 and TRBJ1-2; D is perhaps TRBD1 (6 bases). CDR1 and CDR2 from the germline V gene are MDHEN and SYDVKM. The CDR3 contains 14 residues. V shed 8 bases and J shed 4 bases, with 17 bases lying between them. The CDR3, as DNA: TGTGCCAGCTCAACAGGGTGGGGGGTCTATGGCTACACCTTC. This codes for CASSTGWGVYGYTF.

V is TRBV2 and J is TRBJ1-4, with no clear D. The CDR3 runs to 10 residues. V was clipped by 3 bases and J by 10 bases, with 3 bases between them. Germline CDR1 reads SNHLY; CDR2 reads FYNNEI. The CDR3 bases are TGTGCCAGCAGTGACCGAAAACTGTTTTTT. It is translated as CASSDRKLFF.

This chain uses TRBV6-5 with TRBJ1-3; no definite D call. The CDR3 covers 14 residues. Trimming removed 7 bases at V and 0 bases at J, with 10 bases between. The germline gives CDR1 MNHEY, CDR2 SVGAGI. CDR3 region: CASKGRDSGNTIYF. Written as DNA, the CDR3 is TGTGCCAGCAAGGGCAGAGACTCTGGAAACACCATATATTTT.